This TCR beta chain appears in the sequencing data of a study of response to subunit inactivated influenza vaccine. Note on this clonotype: Being one base from a much bigger clone, this may be a read error.

MiXCR, applied by TCRdb to the RT-PCR reads, yields one record per CDR3 protein. The data hold a few hundred thousand distinct CDR3 sequences, with roughly 10% observed a single time. These data were also filed under a second study, of T cells expressing NK-cell markers. Turning to that study: The authors generated TCR beta cDNA through 5'RACE template switching with UMIs.

The sample was PBMCs from blood, taken on the day of vaccination. This receptor was identified in a middle-aged man who received an inactivated influenza vaccine.

CDR3 nucleotides: TGTGCCAGCAGTTTGTTACTAGCGCGGATACAAGAGACCCAGTACTTC. Translated: CASSLLLARIQETQYF. This sequence joins TRBV28 and TRBJ2-5; 7 bases agree with TRBD2. The CDR3 is 16 residues long. J was trimmed by 2 bases and V by 3 bases; bases with no gene match: 9. Germline V gene data show CDR1 as MDHEN and CDR2 as SYDVKM.